These T cell receptor delta chains were read from a single sample in a study of gamma-delta T cells after stem cell transplantation. TCRdb re-identified clones in the RT-PCR reads via CATT. The table shows over a thousand delta-chain clones, with 2.7% occurring only once. The sequencing sample was made of gamma-delta T cells. These receptors originate from a human donor. It is not recorded whose cells these are; they may come from a transplant donor. CDR3s include the opening cysteine and the closing phenylalanine or tryptophan. D genes are given only for firm matches. Size is omitted from some rows. Given values are once, few, many or a class for expanded clones.

v_call: TRDV2
j_call: TRDJ1
clone_size: few
d_call: NA
cdr3_aa: CACDPIIYRTGYADKLIF
cdr3_nt: TGTGCCTGTGACCCTATTATCTACAGAACTGGGTACGCCGATAAACTCATCTTT

v_call: TRDV2
j_call: TRDJ1
clone_size: NA
d_call: TRDD3
cdr3_aa: CACDALLGDTHTDKLIF
cdr3_nt: TGTGCCTGTGACGCCCTACTGGGGGATACACACACCGATAAACTCATCTTT

v_call: TRDV2
j_call: TRDJ1
clone_size: few
d_call: TRDD3
cdr3_aa: CACDTVELGDTTDKLIF
cdr3_nt: TGTGCCTGTGACACCGTGGAACTGGGGGATACGACCGATAAACTCATCTTT

v_call: TRDV2
j_call: TRDJ1
clone_size: medium-sized
d_call: NA
cdr3_aa: CACDPVNLRGYTDKLIF
cdr3_nt: TGTGCCTGTGATCCTGTCAATCTAAGGGGATACACCGATAAACTCATCTTT

v_call: TRDV2
j_call: TRDJ1
clone_size: NA
d_call: TRDD3
cdr3_aa: CACDTVELGDSSTDKLIF
cdr3_nt: TGTGCCTGTGACACCGTGGAACTGGGGGATAGTTCCACCGATAAACTCATCTTT

v_call: TRDV2
j_call: TRDJ1
clone_size: NA
d_call: TRDD3
cdr3_aa: CACDTVEGDTRDTDKLIF
cdr3_nt: TGTGCCTGTGACACCGTCGAGGGGGATACGCGAGACACCGATAAACTCATCTTT

v_call: TRDV2
j_call: TRDJ1
clone_size: large
d_call: TRDD3
cdr3_aa: CACDRLGDRETDKLIF
cdr3_nt: TGTGCCTGTGACCGACTGGGGGATCGAGAAACCGATAAACTCATCTTT

v_call: TRDV2
j_call: TRDJ1
clone_size: NA
d_call: TRDD3
cdr3_aa: CACDTLSETGGSDKLIF
cdr3_nt: TGTGCCTGTGACACGTTATCAGAAACTGGGGGATCCGATAAACTCATCTTT

v_call: TRDV2
j_call: TRDJ1
clone_size: NA
d_call: TRDD3
cdr3_aa: CACDVLGDTTDKLIF
cdr3_nt: TGTGCCTGTGATGTACTGGGGGATACGACCGATAAACTCATCTTT

v_call: TRDV2
j_call: TRDJ1
clone_size: large
d_call: TRDD3
cdr3_aa: CACDSLWGIRPTDKLIF
cdr3_nt: TGTGCCTGTGACAGTCTCTGGGGGATACGGCCGACCGATAAACTCATCTTT

v_call: TRDV2
j_call: TRDJ1
clone_size: NA
d_call: TRDD3
cdr3_aa: CACVTVEAPSRSLGDDGRTDKLIF
cdr3_nt: TGTGCCTGTGTCACCGTGGAGGCTCCTAGTAGATCACTGGGGGATGATGGCAGGACCGATAAACTCATCTTT

v_call: TRDV2
j_call: TRDJ1
clone_size: few
d_call: TRDD3
cdr3_aa: CACDRLGDTRYTDKLIF
cdr3_nt: TGTGCCTGTGACCGACTGGGGGATACGAGATACACCGATAAACTCATCTTT

v_call: TRDV2
j_call: TRDJ3
clone_size: large
d_call: TRDD3
cdr3_aa: CACDSWGNDPWDTRQMFF
cdr3_nt: TGTGCCTGTGACAGCTGGGGGAACGACCCCTGGGACACCCGACAGATGTTTTTC

v_call: TRDV2
j_call: TRDJ1
clone_size: NA
d_call: TRDD3
cdr3_aa: CACDTLLAGGYGYTDKLIF
cdr3_nt: TGTGCCTGTGACACCCTGTTGGCTGGGGGATACGGGTACACCGATAAACTCATCTTT

v_call: TRDV2
j_call: TRDJ1
clone_size: NA
d_call: TRDD3
cdr3_aa: CACDPMGDTQRGTDKLIF
cdr3_nt: TGTGCCTGTGACCCTATGGGGGATACCCAGAGAGGGACCGATAAACTCATCTTT

v_call: TRDV2
j_call: TRDJ1
clone_size: large
d_call: TRDD3
cdr3_aa: CACDTVPPTFTGGSDTDKLIF
cdr3_nt: TGTGCCTGTGACACGGTCCCCCCCACTTTCACTGGGGGATCCGACACCGATAAACTCATCTTT

v_call: TRDV2
j_call: TRDJ1
clone_size: hyperexpanded
d_call: TRDD3
cdr3_aa: CACDTLLGDTKDTDKLIF
cdr3_nt: TGTGCCTGTGACACCCTCCTGGGGGATACCAAGGACACCGATAAACTCATCTTT

v_call: TRDV1
j_call: TRDJ1
clone_size: large
d_call: TRDD2
cdr3_aa: CALGEPTPSYDLPRGKLIF
cdr3_nt: TGTGCTCTTGGGGAACCAACTCCTTCCTACGACTTACCCCGCGGTAAACTCATCTTT

v_call: TRDV2
j_call: TRDJ3
clone_size: NA
d_call: TRDD3
cdr3_aa: CACDTVGLLGDTAAPVSWDTRQMFF
cdr3_nt: TGTGCCTGTGACACCGTGGGCCTATTGGGGGATACCGCGGCGCCCGTGTCCTGGGACACCCGACAGATGTTTTTC

v_call: TRDV2
j_call: TRDJ3
clone_size: large
d_call: TRDD3
cdr3_aa: CACDPVMDTGGYVDTRQMFF
cdr3_nt: TGTGCCTGTGACCCGGTTATGGATACTGGGGGATACGTGGACACCCGACAGATGTTTTTC

v_call: TRDV1
j_call: TRDJ1
clone_size: medium-sized
d_call: TRDD3
cdr3_aa: CALGESLHPGGSNTDKLIF
cdr3_nt: TGTGCTCTTGGGGAATCCCTGCACCCTGGGGGTTCCAACACCGATAAACTCATCTTT

v_call: TRDV2
j_call: TRDJ2
clone_size: once
d_call: TRDD3
cdr3_aa: CACDKMGAGDTVTAQLFF
cdr3_nt: TGTGCCTGTGACAAAATGGGTGCTGGGGATACGGTGACAGCACAACTCTTCTTT

v_call: TRDV3
j_call: TRDJ1
clone_size: medium-sized
d_call: NA
cdr3_aa: CAFVSGLLGAYTDKLIF
cdr3_nt: TGTGCCTTTGTAAGCGGACTACTGGGCGCGTACACCGATAAACTCATCTTT

v_call: TRDV2
j_call: TRDJ1
clone_size: NA
d_call: TRDD3
cdr3_aa: CACDNLNLGDTDKLIF
cdr3_nt: TGTGCCTGTGACAACCTAAACCTGGGGGATACCGATAAACTCATCTTT

v_call: TRDV2
j_call: TRDJ1
clone_size: large
d_call: TRDD3
cdr3_aa: CACDTVRLGDKYTDKLIF
cdr3_nt: TGTGCCTGTGACACCGTCAGGCTGGGGGACAAGTACACCGATAAACTCATCTTT

v_call: TRDV2
j_call: TRDJ1
clone_size: hyperexpanded
d_call: TRDD3
cdr3_aa: CACDALLGDRMYTDKLIF
cdr3_nt: TGTGCCTGTGACGCCCTACTGGGGGATAGGATGTACACCGATAAACTCATCTTT

v_call: TRDV2
j_call: TRDJ1
clone_size: large
d_call: TRDD3
cdr3_aa: CACDTLGDSGYTDKLIF
cdr3_nt: TGTGCCTGTGACACCTTGGGGGATAGTGGGTACACCGATAAACTCATCTTT

v_call: TRDV2
j_call: TRDJ1
clone_size: few
d_call: TRDD3
cdr3_aa: CACFALGAADKLIF
cdr3_nt: TGTGCCTGTTTCGCTCTGGGGGCCGCCGATAAACTCATCTTT

v_call: TRDV2
j_call: TRDJ3
clone_size: few
d_call: TRDD3
cdr3_aa: CACDTVGLLGDTLPSSWDTRQMFF
cdr3_nt: TGTGCCTGTGACACCGTGGGCCTATTGGGGGATACCCTTCCCAGCTCCTGGGACACCCGACAGATGTTTTTC

v_call: TRDV2
j_call: TRDJ1
clone_size: few
d_call: NA
cdr3_aa: CACDTAEAKYTDKLIF
cdr3_nt: TGTGCCTGTGACACCGCAGAGGCGAAGTACACCGATAAACTCATCTTT

v_call: TRDV2
j_call: TRDJ1
clone_size: large
d_call: TRDD3
cdr3_aa: CACDTLSETGGSAKLIF
cdr3_nt: TGTGCCTGTGACACGTTATCAGAAACTGGGGGATCGGCTAAACTCATCTTT

v_call: TRDV2
j_call: TRDJ1
clone_size: NA
d_call: TRDD3
cdr3_aa: CACDTLVGDTDKLIF
cdr3_nt: TGTGCCTGTGACACACTAGTGGGGGATACCGATAAACTCATCTTT

v_call: TRDV2
j_call: TRDJ1
clone_size: few
d_call: TRDD3
cdr3_aa: CACDTVGGLGDTTDKLIF
cdr3_nt: TGTGCCTGTGACACCGTCGGTGGACTGGGGGATACGACCGATAAACTCATCTTT

v_call: TRDV2
j_call: TRDJ1
clone_size: NA
d_call: NA
cdr3_aa: CACDTAGVMDKLIF
cdr3_nt: TGCGCCTGTGACACTGCTGGGGTGATGGACAAACTCATCTTT

v_call: TRDV2
j_call: TRDJ2
clone_size: large
d_call: TRDD3
cdr3_aa: CACDTAELLGDVTAQLFF
cdr3_nt: TGTGCCTGTGACACCGCCGAACTACTGGGGGACGTGACAGCACAACTCTTCTTT

v_call: TRDV2
j_call: TRDJ1
clone_size: NA
d_call: NA
cdr3_aa: CACDGLPPTGVYTDKLIF
cdr3_nt: TGTGCCTGTGACGGTCTTCCCCCGACTGGAGTGTACACCGATAAACTCATCTTT

v_call: TRDV2
j_call: TRDJ1
clone_size: NA
d_call: TRDD3
cdr3_aa: CACDIVGDTHTDKLIF
cdr3_nt: TGTGCCTGTGACATCGTGGGGGATACACACACCGATAAACTCATCTTT

v_call: TRDV3
j_call: TRDJ1
clone_size: few
d_call: NA
cdr3_aa: CALKPSRRLIF
cdr3_nt: TGTGCTTTAAAGCCTTCCCGAAGACTCATCTTT

v_call: TRDV2
j_call: TRDJ1
clone_size: large
d_call: NA
cdr3_aa: CACDTVGLLATDKLIF
cdr3_nt: TGTGCCTGTGACACCGTAGGACTCCTGGCCACCGATAAACTCATCTTT

v_call: TRDV2
j_call: TRDJ3
clone_size: large
d_call: TRDD3
cdr3_aa: CACDSTGGSPGSWDTRQMFF
cdr3_nt: TGTGCCTGTGATAGTACTGGGGGTTCCCCGGGCTCCTGGGACACCCGACAGATGTTTTTC

v_call: TRDV2
j_call: TRDJ1
clone_size: large
d_call: TRDD3
cdr3_aa: CACDRISHWGIVPQGGTDKLIF
cdr3_nt: TGTGCCTGTGACAGAATCTCTCACTGGGGGATAGTACCCCAGGGGGGTACCGATAAACTCATCTTT

v_call: TRDV2
j_call: TRDJ1
clone_size: large
d_call: NA
cdr3_aa: CACDPVAGDNTAYTDKLIF
cdr3_nt: TGTGCCTGTGACCCCGTGGCGGGGGACAACACCGCGTACACCGATAAACTCATCTTT

v_call: TRDV2
j_call: TRDJ1
clone_size: large
d_call: NA
cdr3_aa: CACDTVLSQTNTDKLIF
cdr3_nt: TGTGCCTGTGACACCGTGCTAAGTCAGACCAACACCGATAAACTCATCTTT

v_call: TRDV1
j_call: TRDJ1
clone_size: medium-sized
d_call: TRDD3
cdr3_aa: CALGEYTYYVWGTVDKLIF
cdr3_nt: TGTGCTCTTGGGGAATATACTTACTACGTCTGGGGGACGGTCGATAAACTCATCTTT

v_call: TRDV2
j_call: TRDJ3
clone_size: hyperexpanded
d_call: TRDD3
cdr3_aa: CACDAVLGEYTRQMFF
cdr3_nt: TGTGCCTGTGACGCCGTACTGGGGGAGTACACCCGACAGATGTTTTTC

v_call: TRDV2
j_call: TRDJ1
clone_size: large
d_call: TRDD3
cdr3_aa: CACDPVLGDTRDTDKLIF
cdr3_nt: TGTGCCTGTGACCCCGTACTGGGGGATACGCGAGACACCGATAAACTCATCTTT

v_call: TRDV2
j_call: TRDJ1
clone_size: few
d_call: NA
cdr3_aa: CACDTIRGAYTHTDKPIF
cdr3_nt: TGTGCCTGCGACACGATACGGGGGGCCTATACCCACACCGATAAACCCATCTTT

v_call: TRDV2
j_call: TRDJ1
clone_size: few
d_call: TRDD3
cdr3_aa: CACDRLGDTTDKLIF
cdr3_nt: TGTGCCTGTGACCGACTGGGGGATACGACCGATAAACTCATCTTT

v_call: TRDV2
j_call: TRDJ3
clone_size: NA
d_call: TRDD3
cdr3_aa: CACVELGEYTRQMFF
cdr3_nt: TGTGCCTGTGTCGAACTGGGGGAGTACACCCGACAGATGTTTTTC

v_call: TRDV2
j_call: TRDJ3
clone_size: large
d_call: TRDD3
cdr3_aa: CACDTLLGDASWDTRQMFF
cdr3_nt: TGTGCCTGTGACACGTTACTGGGGGATGCCTCCTGGGACACCCGACAGATGTTTTTC